The source of this T cell receptor (beta chain) is a study of T cells in localized non-small cell lung cancer. Germline CDR1 is GTSNPN and CDR2 is SVGIG (reference sequence). The CDR3 runs 13 residues. J gave up 6 bases and V 1 base, and 3 bases lay outside the gene matches. The assay was immunoSEQ multiplex PCR, and TCRdb's table has in-frame clones only and misses some. The sample lists roughly 86,000 clones; about four fifths were seen once. About this clone itself: Other nucleotide sequences in the sample specify the same CDR3.

This sample comprised peripheral blood, obtained before any cancer treatment. This TCR derives from a man aged 35-75 years with stage I lung adenocarcinoma. The chain uses TRBV30 and TRBJ1-5, with 7 bases lining up with TRBD1. DNA for the CDR3: TGTGCCTGGAGTGCCAGGGGGGGTCAGCCCCAGCATTTT. It translates to CAWSARGGQPQHF.